This entry lists 27 T cell receptor beta chains sequenced from one sample in a study of T cell responses to AZD1222 COVID-19 vaccine. The protocol was immunoSEQ multiplex PCR, while the TCRdb copy is restricted to in-frame clones and leaves out a portion. The data contain roughly 150,000 clones, about 91% of them singletons. Sequencing was performed on peripheral blood, taken on day 0 of AZD1222 vaccination. The receptors originated from an adult in good health.

The V and J genes are TRBV27 and TRBJ1-2, with D possibly being TRBD1 (6 bases). Per germline, CDR1 MNHEY and CDR2 SMNVEV (reference sequence). The CDR3 has 14 amino acids. Deletions cut 6 bases from V and 8 bases from J, with 19 bases between. Written as DNA, the CDR3 is TGTGCCAGCAGGCCGGACAGCAAGTCCTACGGCTACACCTTC. Translating gives CASRPDSKSYGYTF.

The V call is TRBV7-9, the J call TRBJ1-3; 7 bases agree with TRBD1. Germline CDR1 reads SEHNR; CDR2 reads FQNEAQ (reference sequence). The CDR3 totals 16 residues. Trimming cost V 1 base and J 0 bases; bases outside gene matches: 3. CDR3 protein: CASSLGQGISGNTIYF. The CDR3 bases are TGTGCCAGCAGCTTAGGACAGGGAATCTCTGGAAACACCATATATTTT.

This clone was seen a few times. The V gene is TRBV4-2, the J gene TRBJ2-3; D gene ambiguous. The germline V and J ends were trimmed by 3 bases and 2 bases, with 12 bases remaining between them. Germline assignment: CDR1 LGHNA and CDR2 YNFKEQ. This CDR3 is built from 15 residues. CDR3 DNA: TGTGCCAGCAGCCATTCATCGGAGCCCACAGATACGCAGTATTTT. Amino acids: CASSHSSEPTDTQYF.

Turning to this clone: Other DNA sequences within the sample encode an identical CDR3. This rearrangement joins TRBV29-1 to TRBJ2-7; no reliable D call. This CDR3 has 12 amino acids. V lost 3 bases, J lost 0 bases, and 6 bases lay in between. Germline CDR1 reads SQVTM; CDR2 reads ANQGSEA. In DNA, the CDR3 is TGCAGCGTTGAGGGCAGCTCCTACGAGCAGTACTTC. Its translation: CSVEGSSYEQYF.

This clone turned up a few times. This chain uses TRBV7-9 with TRBJ1-4; possibly TRBD1 for D (5 bases). This CDR3 is built from 15 residues. Looked up from germline, CDR1 is SEHNR and CDR2 is FQNEAQ (reference sequence). The V end lost 6 bases, the J end lost 0 bases, and 11 bases lay between the germline ends. The CDR3 reads CASRPTVATNEKLFF. The CDR3, as DNA: TGTGCCAGCAGACCGACAGTTGCAACTAATGAAAAACTGTTTTTT.

The V call is TRBV6-5, the J call TRBJ2-7, with 7 bases fitting TRBD1. CDR1 and CDR2 from the germline V gene are MNHEY and SVGAGI. With V trimmed by 6 bases and J by 3 bases, 8 bases remained unmatched. This CDR3 spans 14 amino acids. CDR3 DNA: TGTGCCAGCAGACTCCGGGACAGCTACTACGAGCAGTACTTC. As protein: CASRLRDSYYEQYF.

The chain joins TRBV30 to TRBJ1-1; D is uncertain. CDR3 length: 15 residues. Germline CDR1 is GTSNPN and CDR2 is SVGIG (reference sequence). Trimming removed 0 bases from V and 5 bases from J, with 16 bases in between. CDR3 bases: TGTGCCTGGAGTGTATCGGAGAGGGCCGGGACTGAAGCTTTCTTT. It translates to CAWSVSERAGTEAFF. Full variable domain (remainder filled in from reference TRBV30 and TRBJ1-1): SQTIHQWPATLVQPVGSPLSLECTVEGTSNPNLYWYRQAAGRGLQLLFYSVGIGQISSEVPQNLSASRPQDRQFILSSKKLLLSDSGFYLCAWSVSERAGTEAFFGQGTRLTVV.

V is TRBV7-9 and J is TRBJ1-5; D unclear. This CDR3 has 13 amino acids. Germline CDR1 is SEHNR and CDR2 is FQNEAQ (reference sequence). Trimming shortened V by 6 bases and J by 3 bases, and 9 bases separated the two germline ends. The CDR3 bases are TGTGCCAGCAGGGTGGGTCCCAATCAGCCCCAGCATTTT. This codes for CASRVGPNQPQHF.

The gene calls are TRBV14 and TRBJ1-3; D remains unclear. This CDR3 is 15 amino acids long. Trimming cost V 0 bases and J 3 bases, with 9 bases left between them. Looked up from germline, CDR1 is SGHDN and CDR2 is FVKESK. CDR3: CASSQDGGRGNTIYF. The CDR3 DNA sequence: TGTGCCAGCAGCCAAGATGGAGGACGTGGAAACACCATATATTTT.

V usage is TRBV5-4 and J usage is TRBJ1-1; 7 bases fit TRBD1. Per the germline V gene, CDR1 is SGHNT and CDR2 is YYREEE (reference sequence). With V trimmed by 0 bases and J by 7 bases, 3 bases remained unmatched. The CDR3 is made up of 13 amino acids. The chain's CDR3 is CASSLAGTDEAFF. The DNA of the CDR3 is TGTGCCAGCAGCTTGGCAGGGACAGATGAAGCTTTCTTT.

The chain uses TRBV12-3 or TRBV12-4 and TRBJ1-1; D is uncertain. The CDR3 extends over 11 amino acids. The V end lost 6 bases, the J end lost 11 bases, and 13 bases lay between the germline ends. Written as DNA, the CDR3 is TGTGCCAGCAGAGGCCCCCACGGGGCTTTCTTT. As protein: CASRGPHGAFF.

The rearrangement uses TRBV10-1 and TRBJ2-7; 8 bases line up with TRBD2. This CDR3 is 14 amino acids long. V lost 11 bases to trimming and J lost 0 bases; unmatched junction nucleotides: 9. Germline CDR1 and CDR2: WNHNN and SYGVQD (reference sequence). The CDR3: CASRAGRGSYEQYF. The CDR3 DNA is TGCGCCTCTAGGGCCGGGAGGGGCTCCTACGAGCAGTACTTC.

This chain joins TRBV7-3 and TRBJ2-2; a weak D match, TRBD1 (6 bases). Germline CDR1 and CDR2: SGHTA and FQGTGA. This CDR3 spans 13 amino acids. Trimming shortened V by 5 bases and J by 7 bases, and 11 bases separated the two germline ends. The CDR3 sequence is CASSEQGVGELFF. The DNA for the CDR3 is TGTGCCAGCAGCGAACAGGGAGTCGGGGAGCTGTTTTTT.

The chain couples TRBV9 to TRBJ1-2, with a weak D call TRBD1 (5 bases). CDR3 length: 16 residues. Trimming pared 4 bases from V and 1 base from J, leaving 17 bases between. Germline assignment: CDR1 SGDLS and CDR2 YYNGEE. The CDR3 spells CASSPPGGFLNYGYTF. The CDR3 nucleotides read TGTGCCAGCAGCCCGCCCGGGGGGTTCCTTAACTATGGCTACACCTTC.

The chain links TRBV7-2 to TRBJ2-7, with 9 bases matching TRBD2. V lost 1 base to trimming and J lost 12 bases; unmatched junction nucleotides: 10. This CDR3 comprises 14 residues. CDR1 is SGHTA, CDR2 FQGNSA, per germline. The CDR3 nucleotides are TGTGCCAGCAGCTTAGAGGCTAGCGGGACGAGCTCGTACTTC. Its translation: CASSLEASGTSSYF. The variable domain in full, with the rest retrieved from reference TRBV7-2 and TRBJ2-7, is GAGVSQSPSNKVTEKGKDVELRCDPISGHTALYWYRQSLGQGLEFLIYFQGNSAPDKSGLPSDRFSAERTGGSVSTLTIQRTQQEDSAVYLCASSLEASGTSSYFGPGTRLTVT.

V is TRBV28 and J is TRBJ2-7, with TRBD1 matching 9 bases. The CDR3 loop spans 12 amino acids. V was pared by 8 bases and J by 3 bases, with 2 bases of the junction left unmatched. Germline CDR1 and CDR2: MDHEN and SYDVKM. The CDR3 here is CASRDRVYEQYF. In DNA, the CDR3 is TGTGCCAGCCGGGACAGGGTCTACGAGCAGTACTTC.

This clone was seen more than once but under ten times. This sequence joins TRBV29-1 and TRBJ1-2; tentatively, D is TRBD1 (5 bases). Germline CDR1 SQVTM, CDR2 ANQGSEA. The CDR3 spans 14 residues. Trimming removed 3 bases from V and 4 bases from J, with 15 bases in between. Written as DNA, the CDR3 is TGCAGCGTTGAGCAAAAGGGGCCGCGCTATGGCTACACCTTC. Its translation: CSVEQKGPRYGYTF.

This clone has just a few counts. The chain joins TRBV13 to TRBJ1-5; unclear D gene. The CDR3 length is 12 residues. The V end lost 3 bases, the J end lost 6 bases, and 6 bases lay between the germline ends. Germline lookup yields CDR1 PRHDT and CDR2 FYEKMQ (reference sequence). CDR3 amino acids: CASSLGSQPQHF. The CDR3 DNA follows: TGTGCCAGCAGCTTGGGGAGTCAGCCCCAGCATTTT.

The chain employs TRBV6-2 or TRBV6-3 and TRBJ2-7; D is uncertain. The CDR3 has 13 amino acids. Germline V gene sequence: CDR1 MNHEY, CDR2 SVGEGT. Trimming removed 6 bases from V and 4 bases from J, with 13 bases in between. CDR3 region: CASSRSTTYEQYF. As DNA, the CDR3 is TGTGCCAGCAGCCGTAGTACTACATACGAGCAGTACTTC.

This clone was found once. The genes are TRBV14 and TRBJ2-7; D gene ambiguous. This CDR3 spans 13 amino acids. V was shortened by 0 bases and J by 6 bases, with 9 bases between the two germline ends. Per germline, CDR1 SGHDN and CDR2 FVKESK. The CDR3 DNA reads TGTGCCAGCAGCCAAGAGTCCTGGGCCGAGCAGTACTTC. Its protein product is CASSQESWAEQYF.

This rearrangement joins TRBV19 to TRBJ1-1, with D hard to call. The CDR3 has 16 amino acids. Germline-derived CDR1 and CDR2 are LNHDA and SQIVND (reference sequence). Between the trimmed V and J ends, which lost 3 bases and 3 bases, there was a span of 17 bases. This CDR3 reads CASSIASWAGDTEAFF. The CDR3 DNA reads TGTGCCAGTAGTATTGCCTCATGGGCTGGGGACACTGAAGCTTTCTTT.

The chain couples TRBV29-1 to TRBJ1-4; a possible D gene is TRBD1 (6 bases). This CDR3 has 13 residues. The germline CDR1 and CDR2 sequences are SQVTM and ANQGSEA. V gave up 6 bases and J gave up 4 bases, with 12 bases separating them. CDR3 DNA: TGCAGCGTCCCCGGGGGCAGTAATGAAAAACTGTTTTTT. Translating it yields CSVPGGSNEKLFF.

This clone was recorded a few times. V usage is TRBV6-2 or TRBV6-3 and J usage is TRBJ1-5, with D perhaps TRBD1 (5 bases). CDR1 MNHEY and CDR2 SVGEGT come from the germline V gene. This CDR3 region has 15 residues. Trimming cost V 2 bases and J 11 bases, with 19 bases left between them. CDR3 sequence: CASSYSGKGRGTQHF. As DNA, the CDR3 is TGTGCCAGCAGTTACAGCGGGAAGGGGAGAGGAACCCAGCATTTT.

The chain employs TRBV28 and TRBJ1-4, with no clear D. V was trimmed by 3 bases and J by 6 bases, leaving 2 bases between them. This CDR3 comprises 11 residues. CDR1 is MDHEN, CDR2 SYDVKM, per germline. CDR3 residues: CASSFDEKLFF. Written as DNA, the CDR3 is TGTGCCAGCAGTTTCGATGAAAAACTGTTTTTT.

V usage is TRBV25-1 and J usage is TRBJ2-5, with D possibly TRBD1 on 6 matching bases. CDR1 and CDR2 from the germline V gene are MGHDK and SYGVNS. Trimming shortened V by 2 bases and J by 5 bases, and 12 bases separated the two germline ends. This CDR3 comprises 14 residues. The CDR3 loop reads CASSEQGPRETQYF. In DNA form, the CDR3 reads TGTGCCAGCAGTGAACAGGGGCCTAGGGAGACCCAGTACTTC.

V and J are TRBV5-6 and TRBJ2-7; 8 bases fit TRBD2. Germline V lookup: CDR1 SGHDT, CDR2 YYEEEE. The ends lost 2 bases at V and 3 bases at J; junction bases unmatched: 7. The CDR3 length is 15 residues. CDR3 nucleotides: TGTGCCAGCAGCTTTCGCACTAGCGGAAACTACGAGCAGTACTTC. Encoded protein: CASSFRTSGNYEQYF.

This chain uses TRBV2 with TRBJ2-7; 9 positions match TRBD2. The CDR3 sequence is 16 residues long. CDR1 SNHLY and CDR2 FYNNEI come from the germline V gene. Trimming cost V 0 bases and J 0 bases; bases outside gene matches: 3. CDR3 sequence reads: CASSEARLAASYEQYF. The CDR3 nucleotides are TGTGCCAGCAGTGAAGCCAGACTAGCGGCCTCCTACGAGCAGTACTTC. Together with reference TRBV2 and TRBJ2-7, the CDR3 gives the full variable domain: EPEVTQTPSHQVTQMGQEVILRCVPISNHLYFYWYRQILGQKVEFLVSFYNNEISEKSEIFDDQFSVERPDGSNFTLKIRSTKLEDSAMYFCASSEARLAASYEQYFGPGTRLTVT.